This entry lists 29 T cell receptor beta chains sequenced from one sample in a study of blood T cell repertoires in COVID-19. Measured with immunoSEQ multiplex PCR; TCRdb has only the in-frame clones, and not every one. The sample lists approximately 200,000 clones; 80% to 90% were seen once. Input material: peripheral blood. The source of these receptors is a man aged 25 to 45 with COVID-19, enrolled during active disease.

In DNA form, the CDR3 reads TGTGCCTGGAGTCCTCGGGACACATTGGCTCATGGCTACACCTTC. Translated, it gives CAWSPRDTLAHGYTF. The rearrangement links TRBV30 to TRBJ1-2, with D tentatively TRBD1 (6 bases). V lost 2 bases and J 6 bases, leaving 19 bases between the germline ends. The germline V gene has CDR1 GTSNPN and CDR2 SVGIG (reference sequence). The CDR3 has 15 residues.

This chain uses TRBV18 with TRBJ1-1, with 9 bases that match TRBD1. Germline loops: CDR1 KGHSH, CDR2 LQKENI. This CDR3 is 17 amino acids long. V was clipped by 0 bases and J by 2 bases; unmatched bases: 7. This CDR3 is CASSPPAQGAGNTEAFF. Written as DNA, the CDR3 is TGTGCCAGCTCACCACCGGCACAGGGGGCGGGTAACACTGAAGCTTTCTTT.

CDR3 sequence: CASSSGPLEAFF. DNA of the CDR3: TGTGCCAGCAGCTCAGGGCCACTTGAAGCTTTCTTT. The chain combines TRBV7-9 with TRBJ1-1; D may be TRBD1 (5 bases). The germline gives CDR1 SEHNR, CDR2 FQNEAQ (reference sequence). V gave up 4 bases and J gave up 7 bases, with 10 bases separating them. The CDR3 extends over 12 amino acids.

The J gene is TRBJ2-7, the V gene TRBV2, with 7 bases aligning to TRBD1. The CDR3 sequence is 14 residues long. Germline V gene data show CDR1 as SNHLY and CDR2 as FYNNEI. With 4 bases clipped from V and 2 bases from J, the junction kept 5 bases outside the gene matches. The CDR3 reads CASSGQGSTYEQYF. In nucleotides, the CDR3 is TGTGCCAGCAGTGGACAGGGTAGTACCTACGAGCAGTACTTC.

The chain has TRBV5-1 and TRBJ1-4, with D hard to call. Germline CDR1 and CDR2: SGHRS and YFSETQ. Trimming left V 1 base short and J 4 bases short, with 14 bases between. CDR3 size: 16 residues. CDR3 sequence (DNA): TGCGCCAGCAGCTTGACGTACAGACGGGATAATGAAAAACTGTTTTTT. Amino acids: CASSLTYRRDNEKLFF.

This chain connects TRBV5-1 to TRBJ1-1; D is perhaps TRBD1 (5 bases). V lost 2 bases, J lost 6 bases, and 17 bases lay in between. The CDR3 is made up of 15 amino acids. Per germline, CDR1 SGHRS and CDR2 YFSETQ. The CDR3 region is CASSFQSRGLPEAFF. The CDR3 nucleotides are TGCGCCAGCAGCTTCCAGAGTAGGGGACTACCTGAAGCTTTCTTT.

This chain uses TRBV5-1 with TRBJ2-7; D is undetermined. The CDR3 has 16 residues. Germline loops: CDR1 SGHRS, CDR2 YFSETQ. Trimming took 0 bases from V and 0 from J, leaving 13 bases between them. CDR3 region: CASSLEPDNNSYEQYF. DNA for the CDR3: TGCGCCAGCAGCTTGGAACCAGATAACAACTCCTACGAGCAGTACTTC.

V is TRBV18 and J is TRBJ2-5, with 11 positions matching TRBD2. The CDR3 is made up of 14 amino acids. J gave up 7 bases and V 3 bases, and 4 bases lay outside the gene matches. Germline lookup yields CDR1 KGHSH and CDR2 LQKENI. CDR3 protein: CASSPPTSGGTQYF. In nucleotides, the CDR3 is TGTGCCAGCTCACCTCCTACTAGCGGGGGGACCCAGTACTTC. The full variable domain, in which reference TRBV18 and TRBJ2-5 provide the parts outside the CDR3, is NAGVMQNPRHLVRRRGQEARLRCSPMKGHSHVYWYRQLPEEGLKFMVYLQKENIIDESGMPKERFSAEFPKEGPSILRIQQVVRGDSAAYFCASSPPTSGGTQYFGPGTRLLVL.

CDR3 coding DNA: TGTGCCAGTAGCCTGACAGGGCGCGTCTATGGCTACACCTTC. Its protein product is CASSLTGRVYGYTF. The chain combines TRBV19 with TRBJ1-2, with 7 positions matching TRBD1. Unmatched junction bases numbered 8, after V lost 6 bases and J lost 4 bases. This CDR3 contains 14 residues. Germline values: CDR1 LNHDA, CDR2 SQIVND (reference sequence).

The genes are TRBV5-4 and TRBJ1-1, with D perhaps TRBD1 (5 bases). The germline V and J ends were trimmed by 3 bases and 1 base, with 10 bases remaining between them. This CDR3 spans 14 amino acids. CDR1 and CDR2 from the germline V gene are SGHNT and YYREEE (reference sequence). The CDR3 spells CASSSGLWNTEAFF. The CDR3 coding sequence is TGTGCCAGCAGCTCAGGGCTCTGGAACACTGAAGCTTTCTTT.

The chain uses TRBV5-6 and TRBJ2-7; 9 bases map to TRBD1. The CDR3 runs 14 residues. The V gene's germline CDR1 is SGHDT and CDR2 YYEEEE. Trimming at V came to 4 bases and at J to 3 bases, leaving 5 bases not matched to a gene. The CDR3 is CASSPGTGFYEQYF. The CDR3 region has the DNA TGTGCCAGCAGCCCCGGGACAGGGTTCTACGAGCAGTACTTC.

V and J are TRBV10-3 and TRBJ1-2, with 8 bases aligning to TRBD1. CDR3 length equals 13 residues. Germline V gives CDR1 ENHRY, CDR2 SYGVKD. V gave up 10 bases and J gave up 5 bases; unmatched junction bases: 9. CDR3 in DNA: TGTGCCACGGCAGGGGGCGCGGGGTATGGCTACACCTTC. Translated: CATAGGAGYGYTF.

The chain links TRBV7-9 to TRBJ1-2, with D uncertain. The CDR3 is made up of 11 amino acids. V was clipped by 2 bases and J by 8 bases, with 6 bases between them. CDR1 SEHNR and CDR2 FQNEAQ come from the germline V gene (reference sequence). CDR3 sequence (DNA): TGTGCCAGCAGCTTAAGGCGGGGCTACACCTTC. Protein: CASSLRRGYTF.

This chain joins TRBV6-4 and TRBJ1-1; possible D gene TRBD1, 6 bases. Germline values: CDR1 MRHNA, CDR2 SNTAGT. V was clipped by 6 bases and J by 1 base, with 6 bases between them. The CDR3 has 12 amino acids. Here the CDR3 reads CASRGQNTEAFF. As DNA, the CDR3 is TGTGCCAGCAGGGGACAGAACACTGAAGCTTTCTTT.

The CDR3 coding sequence is TGTGCCAGTAGTATAGTGGACAGCCCGCGGAATCAGCCCCAGCATTTT. Encoded protein: CASSIVDSPRNQPQHF. J is TRBJ1-5 and V is TRBV19, with a weak D call TRBD1 (6 bases). The V end was cut by 1 base, the J end by 4 bases, with 14 bases between. This CDR3 region has 16 residues. The V gene's germline CDR1 is LNHDA and CDR2 SQIVND (reference sequence). Based on the CDR3 plus reference TRBV19 and TRBJ1-5, the full variable domain is DGGITQSPKYLFRKEGQNVTLSCEQNLNHDAMYWYRQDPGQGLRLIYYSQIVNDFQKGDIAEGYSVSREKKESFPLTVTSAQKNPTAFYLCASSIVDSPRNQPQHFGDGTRLSIL.

With regard to this clone: Other DNA sequences of this sample code for an identical CDR3. The CDR3 DNA is TGTGCCAGCAGTTACGGAGGTAACTATGGCTACACCTTC. Translation gives CASSYGGNYGYTF. V gene TRBV6-5 combines with J gene TRBJ1-2, with unresolved D. The CDR3 has 13 residues. The V and J ends lost 2 bases and 1 base respectively, with 5 bases between them. Germline loops: CDR1 MNHEY, CDR2 SVGAGI.

This chain uses TRBV28 with TRBJ2-3, with D possibly being TRBD2 (6 bases). Trimming removed 5 bases from V and 5 bases from J, with 17 bases in between. Germline-derived CDR1 and CDR2 are MDHEN and SYDVKM. The CDR3 sequence is 15 residues long. The CDR3 protein is CASSPAEGRGDTQYF. The CDR3, as DNA: TGTGCCAGCAGTCCCGCGGAGGGCCGGGGAGATACGCAGTATTTT.

V usage is TRBV19 and J usage is TRBJ1-6; 7 nucleotides agree with TRBD1. CDR1 and CDR2 from the germline V gene are LNHDA and SQIVND (reference sequence). The CDR3 runs to 13 residues. Losses at the gene ends were 7 bases for V and 8 bases for J; bases not matched to a gene: 5. The CDR3: CASTDRLDSPLHF. The CDR3 DNA follows: TGTGCCAGTACGGACAGGTTGGATTCACCCCTCCACTTT.

This clone was detected only a few times. The rearrangement uses TRBV19 and TRBJ2-7; 7 nucleotides agree with TRBD2. CDR1 is LNHDA, CDR2 SQIVND, per germline (reference sequence). The junction had 10 bases not matched to a gene; V was cut back by 5 bases and J by 3 bases. The CDR3 is 15 amino acids. The CDR3 protein is CASSSEEGLLYEQYF. The CDR3 DNA is TGTGCCAGTAGTTCGGAAGAGGGACTACTCTACGAGCAGTACTTC.

The chain recombines TRBV10-3 with TRBJ1-1, with TRBD1 as a possible D gene (6 bases). Germline CDR1 ENHRY, CDR2 SYGVKD. The CDR3 spans 13 residues. V gave up 0 bases and J gave up 7 bases, with 9 bases separating them. For the CDR3, the DNA is TGTGCCATCAGTGAGTCCGGACAGAATGAAGCTTTCTTT. This encodes CAISESGQNEAFF.

V gene TRBV4-1 combines with J gene TRBJ1-3, with D hard to call. The germline V gene has CDR1 MGHRA and CDR2 YSYEKL. Trimming left V 1 base short and J 4 bases short, with 5 bases between. This CDR3 is 13 amino acids long. This CDR3 is CASSQVAGNTIYF. The DNA for the CDR3 is TGCGCCAGCAGCCAAGTAGCCGGAAACACCATATATTTT.

Details on this clone: The sample carries other DNA sequences with the same CDR3. The chain is built from TRBV4-2 and TRBJ2-7, with D possibly TRBD1 on 6 matching bases. The CDR3 extends over 14 amino acids. The V gene lost 1 base and the J gene lost 1 base, with 8 bases spanning the gap. Germline V lookup: CDR1 LGHNA, CDR2 YNFKEQ. The CDR3 sequence: CASSQAGQSYEQYF. The CDR3 region has the DNA TGTGCCAGCAGCCAAGCTGGACAGTCCTACGAGCAGTACTTC.

The chain has TRBV10-3 and TRBJ2-1; 10 nucleotides align to TRBD2. Germline CDR1 and CDR2: ENHRY and SYGVKD. This CDR3 is built from 13 residues. V lost 7 bases, J lost 7 bases, and 4 bases stayed unmatched. The CDR3 spells CAIMGLARNEQFF. The CDR3 DNA follows: TGTGCCATCATGGGACTAGCGAGGAATGAGCAGTTCTTC.

This sequence joins TRBV4-1 and TRBJ1-2; 8 nucleotides match TRBD1. Germline CDR1 is MGHRA and CDR2 is YSYEKL. Trimming cost V 0 bases and J 6 bases; bases outside gene matches: 12. There are 17 residues in the CDR3. CDR3 sequence: CASSQETGTGLVNGYTF. CDR3 DNA sequence: TGCGCCAGCAGCCAAGAAACCGGGACAGGACTTGTAAATGGCTACACCTTC.

The rearrangement uses TRBV5-1 and TRBJ2-1; TRBD1 matches at 8 bases. V gave up 4 bases and J gave up 2 bases; unmatched junction bases: 5. The CDR3 covers 15 residues. Germline V lookup: CDR1 SGHRS, CDR2 YFSETQ. The CDR3 nucleotides read TGCGCCAGCAGCGAGACAGGGGAAGCCTACAATGAGCAGTTCTTC. It translates to CASSETGEAYNEQFF.

The gene calls are TRBV7-2 and TRBJ2-3, with D hard to call. This CDR3 spans 16 amino acids. Germline V gene sequence: CDR1 SGHTA, CDR2 FQGNSA. V lost 4 bases to trimming and J lost 0 bases, with 14 bases between them. CDR3 protein: CASSYGANPSTDTQYF. The CDR3 bases are TGTGCCAGCAGCTATGGAGCCAATCCTAGCACAGATACGCAGTATTTT.

This clone was seen just once. The J gene is TRBJ2-2, the V gene TRBV7-2; 7 bases map to TRBD2. The CDR3 runs 15 residues. V trimming: 8 bases; J trimming: 0 bases; junction bases outside the gene matches: 6. Germline V gives CDR1 SGHTA, CDR2 FQGNSA. This CDR3 is CASGRGAANTGELFF. The CDR3 bases are TGTGCCAGCGGGAGGGGTGCCGCGAACACCGGGGAGCTGTTTTTT.

This chain connects TRBV5-1 to TRBJ2-2; 9 bases fit TRBD2. CDR3 length: 16 residues. Germline assignment: CDR1 SGHRS and CDR2 YFSETQ. The J segment lost 2 bases and the V segment lost 4 bases, leaving 6 bases of the junction unmatched. CDR3 DNA sequence: TGCGCCAGCAGCGCCCGGACTAGCGTTAACACCGGGGAGCTGTTTTTT. Translating it yields CASSARTSVNTGELFF.

This rearrangement joins TRBV20-1 to TRBJ2-2; D gene unclear. Trimming took off 3 bases at V and 0 bases at J, with 8 bases between the two ends. The CDR3 is 14 amino acids. CDR1 is DFQATT and CDR2 is SNEGSKA in the germline V gene (reference sequence). The CDR3 DNA reads TGCAGTGCTAGTTTCCCCGCGAACACCGGGGAGCTGTTTTTT. Amino acid sequence: CSASFPANTGELFF.